This T cell receptor beta chain was observed in a study of blood T cell repertoires in COVID-19. At the level of the study: COVID-19 samples from acute and convalescent phases originated in the United States, Italy and Spain. T cells, B-cell-depleted T cells, or PBMCs provided the cDNA or gDNA that served as material.

The V gene end was trimmed by 7 bases and the J gene end by 10 bases; junction bases not matched to a gene: 7. Looked up from germline, CDR1 is SGHAT and CDR2 is FQNNGV. The CDR3 is made up of 13 amino acids. As handled by the study authors: Amplification with reference gene primers provided the estimates of nucleated cell counts. Clones were sequenced by immunoSEQ multiplex PCR, and TCRdb holds only the in-frame ones, with some missing. V, J and clone size reflect that table, while D and trimming were determined from the DNA. The data show 180,000 or so clones, with 89% seen just once and approximately 2.1% held by the top ten. Cohort allocation depended upon clinical history that participants reported.

The V gene is TRBV11-2, the J gene TRBJ1-1; 12 bases map to TRBD1. This TCR was recovered from a woman in her 40s with acute COVID-19. What was sequenced was PBMCs or T cells enriched from blood (not recorded which). CDR3 in amino acids: CASTGTGGFVAFF. Written as DNA, the CDR3 is TGTGCCAGCACCGGGACAGGGGGCTTTGTAGCTTTCTTT.